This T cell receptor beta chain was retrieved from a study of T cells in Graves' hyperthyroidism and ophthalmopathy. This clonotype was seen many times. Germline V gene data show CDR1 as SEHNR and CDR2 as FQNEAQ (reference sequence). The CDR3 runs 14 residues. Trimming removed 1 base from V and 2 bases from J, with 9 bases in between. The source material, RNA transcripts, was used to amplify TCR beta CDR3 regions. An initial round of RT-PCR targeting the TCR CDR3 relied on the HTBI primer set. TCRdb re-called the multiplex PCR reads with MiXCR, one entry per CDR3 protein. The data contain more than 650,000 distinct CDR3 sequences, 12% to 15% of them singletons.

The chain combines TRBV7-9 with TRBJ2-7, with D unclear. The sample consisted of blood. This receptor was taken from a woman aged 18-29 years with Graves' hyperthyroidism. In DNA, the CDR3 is TGTGCCAGCAGCTTAGTGGCCACTACCTACGAGCAGTACTTC. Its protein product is CASSLVATTYEQYF.